The TCR beta chain under discussion was sequenced for a study of blood T cell repertoires in COVID-19 (dated by TCRdb to the early 2020s). Concerning the study at large: The collaborator samples originated in the United States, Italy and Spain and spanned the acute and convalescent phases of COVID-19. The prospective study material was composed of cDNA or gDNA derived from T cells, B-cell-depleted T cells, or PBMCs. The dataset comprised deeply sampled blood TCRbeta repertoires from subjects exposed to, actively infected with, or recovered from COVID-19. The repertoires were made available in a free public database intended to serve as a resource for research on the immune response to SARS-CoV-2. The samples were drawn from the first 160 participants of the ongoing ImmuneRACE study and from 1,254 subjects provided by 6 global collaborators. Nearly every sample came with metadata listing a de-identified subject ID, COVID-19 status, age in years and sex. Where available, HLA class I and class II types were obtained from metadata supplied by the sample provider rather than from assay-based typing.

TCRbeta CDR3 regions were amplified from genomic DNA by means of the immunoSEQ Assay, a bias-controlled multiplex PCR. The study's own analysis went as follows. The number of nucleated cells in each sample was estimated from the amplification of reference gene primers within the assay. To quantify the absolute abundance of each unique TCRbeta CDR3 rearrangement, sequence reads were collapsed and filtered. For each sample, productive Simpson clonality was calculated as the square root of Simpson's diversity index over productive rearrangements. TCRdb took over this immuneACCESS table, retaining in-frame rearrangements with V and J assigned. Such tables are incomplete; in checked studies, under half of the missing clones stem from an unresolved V gene, and the remainder is unexplained. V and J calls and clone size are given by that table; D and trimming were obtained from the DNA. A total of 170,000 or so clones appear in this sample, about 90% of them only once. 7% of the sample goes to the ten largest clones.

General study outcomes and caveats: Clinical and demographic metadata were provided uncurated, with the amount varying by source and participant.

Looking up the germline V gene yields CDR1 MNHNS and CDR2 SASEGT. The CDR3 runs 15 residues from the cysteine to the phenylalanine. Only CDR3 DNA remains: 45 bases, in frame from the first base. V and J lose 0 bases and 6 bases, and a span of 12 bases separates them. Concerning this clone: The antigen it binds to is not known. No per-base quality is available; no much larger clone lies one base away.

Enrolling through a virtual design, the prospective study's participants ranged in age from roughly 18 to 90 years and lived across 24 United States geographic areas. In the prospective study, participants were assigned to cohorts based on the clinical history participants reported in a screening survey and a study questionnaire. ImmuneRACE Cohort 3 recovered participants were defined by two consecutive negative NP/OP PCR tests, healthcare professional clearance, or symptom resolution. In the prospective study, mobile phlebotomists collected whole blood, serum and a nasopharyngeal or oropharyngeal swab from each participant. Additional blood draws and questionnaires over an approximately two-month period could optionally be provided by prospective study participants. Before DNA extraction, prospective study blood samples were shipped either frozen or at room temperature.

Sequencing was done on a sample of PBMCs or T cells enriched from blood (not recorded which). The TCR was taken from a woman aged 50 to 65 who had recovered from COVID-19. The chain employs TRBV6-1 and TRBJ1-5; the D gene is perhaps TRBD1, from 6 matching bases. The CDR3 protein: CASSEALQGSQPQHF. The nucleotide sequence reads as follows: TGTGCCAGCAGTGAAGCGCTACAGGGCAGTCAGCCCCAGCATTTT.